This TCR beta chain was retrieved from a study of T cell responses to AZD1222 COVID-19 vaccine (dated by TCRdb to the early 2020s). In the study overall: A total of approximately 240 trial participants underwent TCR sequencing, of whom nearly 210 received two doses of AZD1222 and about 25 received two doses of the MenACWY control vaccine. Enrollment into the trials was organized by age into subgroups of 18-55, 56-69 and 70-plus years, and those subgroups contained approximately 160, 26 and 62 TCR-sequenced participants, respectively. What the research found in general, with its limitations: A significant rise in spike-specific TCR breadth and depth was observed after two AZD1222 doses relative to day 0 and relative to MenACWY recipients. The vaccine-associated CD4 TCRs covered the entire spike protein, and the dominant responses fell in regions 160-218 and 743-854. Because no day 14 peak-response samples were available, repertoires were characterized only after the peak T cell response. The 56-69-year group was small, and its depth increase did not reach significance, likely because of low power. Nearly half of unique spike-specific TCRs reportedly recognized epitopes outside regions mutated in the B.1.351 and B.1.1.7 variants. Conclusions about previously exposed vaccinees were limited because only a handful of AZD1222 recipients were SARS-CoV-2 seropositive at baseline. Most participants were white British and females outnumbered males, and the authors suggested that clonal diversity may have been underestimated.

Turning to this clone: Its antigen is currently not known. It has no much larger one-base neighbor in the sample; base qualities were not kept.

Explained via the paper, the time point label denotes: about 28 days (+/-7) after the second vaccine dose. AZD1222 recipients whose second dose came at about 4 weeks and those whose second dose came at about 12 weeks were combined into one group, since spike-specific TCR depth and breadth did not differ between the two schedules. Vaccinee samples were obtained from the UK trials COV001 and COV002, which included a single-blind randomized controlled phase 2/3 trial of AZD1222 (ChAdOx1 nCoV-19) in healthy adults. Trial participant PBMC samples were collected at day 0 and day 28 after the second dose for TCRbeta chain sequencing. The CDR3 regions of human TCRbeta chains were analyzed by immunosequencing. From the authors' description of their analysis: Repertoire TCRs were matched against a reference library of SARS-CoV-2-specific TCRs generated with the MIRA antigen-specificity platform. Breadth was defined as the fraction of unique TCRs that were SARS-CoV-2-associated, and depth was defined as the fraction of total T cells that were SARS-CoV-2-associated. Using the MIRA data, each spike-specific TCR was mapped to the spike region that the TCR reacts to and placed in a CD4 or CD8 class. Log10-transformed breadth and depth values were compared by one-way ANOVA with Sidak's multiple comparisons tests. TCRdb took over this immuneACCESS table, retaining in-frame rearrangements with V and J assigned. Such tables are incomplete; in checked studies, under half of the missing clones stem from an unresolved V gene, and the remainder is unexplained. The DNA was the basis for D and trimming; V, J and clone size are from that table. Present in this sample are almost 70,000 clones, around 78% of which were seen just once. The ten largest clones add up to 20% to 30% of the sample.

CDR1 and CDR2, looked up from the germline V gene (reference sequence), are LNHDA and SQIVND. Measured from the cysteine to the phenylalanine, the CDR3 is 16 residues long. Just the 48-base CDR3 DNA is kept, in frame starting at base 1. V is cut back by 5 bases and J by 3 bases, with 5 bases in the junction unmatched. Sequenced here: peripheral blood, sampled 28 days after the second AZD1222 dose. Recombination linked TRBV19 to TRBJ2-1; TRBD2 matches 12 bases in the middle. The origin of this receptor is an adult who received the AZD1222 COVID-19 vaccine. The bases read TGTGCCAGTAGTGGTCCGGGACTAGCGGGCTACAATGAGCAGTTCTTC. The resulting protein is CASSGPGLAGYNEQFF.